The sample holds many counts of the clone carrying this T cell receptor (beta chain). This sample is part of a study of Graves' ophthalmopathy and Graves' hyperthyroidism. Amplification from RNA transcripts yielded the TCR beta CDR3 regions. Amplification began with first-round RT-PCR using HTBI primers, then second-round multiplex PCR was performed. Using its own MiXCR run on the multiplex PCR reads, TCRdb lists one record per CDR3 protein. The sample shows approximately 380,000 distinct CDR3 sequences, around a fifth of them seen only once. Input material: peripheral blood. The receptor comes from a woman under 30 with stable Graves' hyperthyroidism.

The CDR3 here is CASSQRTDWDGYTF. CDR3 bases: TGTGCCAGCAGCCAGAGGACCGATTGGGACGGCTACACCTTC. The V call is TRBV13, the J call TRBJ1-2, with D maybe TRBD1 (5 bases). This CDR3 comprises 14 residues. CDR1 and CDR2 (germline): PRHDT, FYEKMQ (reference sequence). Trimming pared 5 bases from V and 8 bases from J, leaving 18 bases between. The entire variable domain, with the rest obtained from reference TRBV13 and TRBJ1-2, is as follows: AAGVIQSPRHLIKEKRETATLKCYPIPRHDTVYWYQQGPGQDPQFLISFYEKMQSDKGSIPDRFSAQQFSDYHSELNMSSLELGDSALYFCASSQRTDWDGYTFGSGTRLTVV.